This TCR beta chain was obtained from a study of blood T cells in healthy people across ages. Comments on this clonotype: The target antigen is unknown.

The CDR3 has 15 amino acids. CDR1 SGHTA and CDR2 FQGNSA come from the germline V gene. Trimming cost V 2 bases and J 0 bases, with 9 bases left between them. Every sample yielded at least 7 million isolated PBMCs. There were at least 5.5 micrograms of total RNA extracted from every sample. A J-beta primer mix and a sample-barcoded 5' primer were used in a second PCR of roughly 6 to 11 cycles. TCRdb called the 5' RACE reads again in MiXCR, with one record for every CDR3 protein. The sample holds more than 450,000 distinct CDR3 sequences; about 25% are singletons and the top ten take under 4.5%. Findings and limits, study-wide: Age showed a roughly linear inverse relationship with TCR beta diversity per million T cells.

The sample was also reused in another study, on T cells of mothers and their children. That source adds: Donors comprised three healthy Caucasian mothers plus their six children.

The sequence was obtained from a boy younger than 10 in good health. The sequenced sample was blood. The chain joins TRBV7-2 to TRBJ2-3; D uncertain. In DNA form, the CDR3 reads TGTGCCAGCAGCTTAAACTACCTTAGCACAGATACGCAGTATTTT. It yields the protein CASSLNYLSTDTQYF.